One and the same sample provided the 7 T cell receptor beta chains below, sequenced in a study of blood T cell repertoires in COVID-19 (dated by TCRdb to the early 2020s). Libraries were built with the immunoSEQ multiplex PCR assay. TCRdb carries this immuneACCESS record with in-frame sequences only. Its versions omit some clonotypes, under half of them owing to an unresolved V gene in the studies checked, with the rest unexplained. The table for this sample lists approximately 150,000 clones; approximately 83% of them were counted only once. The top ten constitute about a tenth of the sample. Sequenced sample: peripheral blood. All receptors derive from a man in his 70s with active or convalescent COVID-19.

The rearrangement uses TRBV6-5 and TRBJ2-7; maybe TRBD1 (5 bases). The CDR3 runs 16 residues. From germline, CDR1 is MNHEY and CDR2 SVGAGI. V lost 1 base and J lost 2, with 15 bases in between. The CDR3 here is CASSYLDRRSTYEQYF. In DNA, the CDR3 is TGTGCCAGCAGTTACTTAGACAGACGATCTACCTACGAGCAGTACTTC.

CDR3: CASSLNSLETQYF. Here the CDR3 DNA reads TGTGCCAGCAGCCTGAACTCTTTGGAGACCCAGTACTTC. This chain links TRBV7-3 with TRBJ2-5; D remains unclear. The V gene's germline CDR1 is SGHTA and CDR2 FQGTGA. The CDR3 runs 13 residues. The V gene lost 5 bases and the J gene lost 5 bases, with 12 bases spanning the gap. Combining the CDR3 with reference TRBV7-3 and TRBJ2-5 gives the whole variable domain GAGVSQTPSNKVTEKGKYVELRCDPISGHTALYWYRQSLGQGPEFLIYFQGTGAADDSGLPNDRFFAVRPEGSVSTLKIQRTERGDSAVYLCASSLNSLETQYFGPGTRLLVL.

This rearrangement joins TRBV27 to TRBJ2-5, with TRBD2 as a possible D gene (6 bases). The germline V gene has CDR1 MNHEY and CDR2 SMNVEV (reference sequence). This CDR3 is 16 amino acids long. The V end was cut by 1 base, the J end by 1 base, with 13 bases between. The CDR3 DNA is TGTGCCAGCAGTTTATTTCAGGGAGCGGGCCAAGAGACCCAGTACTTC. This gives the protein CASSLFQGAGQETQYF.

V gene TRBV6-2 or TRBV6-3 combines with J gene TRBJ2-5; possibly TRBD2 for D (5 bases). Germline CDR1 MNHEY, CDR2 SVGEGT. CDR3 length: 16 residues. The V gene lost 6 bases and the J gene lost 3 bases, with 20 bases spanning the gap. This CDR3 reads CASSLRAWGVEETQYF. CDR3 nucleotide sequence: TGTGCCAGCAGCCTCCGGGCGTGGGGAGTTGAAGAGACCCAGTACTTC.

V and J are TRBV9 and TRBJ2-1; a possible D gene is TRBD2 (5 bases). Germline-derived CDR1 and CDR2 are SGDLS and YYNGEE. CDR3 length equals 15 residues. Trimming removed 0 bases from V and 2 bases from J, with 9 bases in between. CDR3 coding DNA: TGTGCCAGCAGCGTAGATGGGAGCCCCTACAATGAGCAGTTCTTC. Its translation is CASSVDGSPYNEQFF.

The chain couples TRBV10-2 to TRBJ2-7; the match to TRBD2 covers 8 bases. V dropped 9 bases and J dropped 2; count of bases not matched to a gene: 6. Germline V gene sequence: CDR1 WSHSY, CDR2 SAAADI. The CDR3 is 13 residues long. Here the CDR3 reads CASNYGGAYEQYF. Written as DNA, the CDR3 is TGCGCCAGTAATTACGGGGGGGCCTACGAGCAGTACTTC.

J is TRBJ2-7 and V is TRBV28; TRBD1 matches at 9 bases. There are 15 residues in the CDR3. Germline V CDR1 and CDR2: MDHEN, SYDVKM. Trimming removed 3 bases from V and 2 bases from J; junction bases left unmatched: 5. The CDR3 loop is CASSFLGTGTYEQYF. The CDR3 DNA follows: TGTGCCAGCAGTTTTTTGGGGACAGGGACCTACGAGCAGTACTTC.